Below are 4 T cell receptor beta chains sequenced from a single sample in a study of T cell changes during pregnancy in multiple sclerosis. The table came from immunoSEQ multiplex PCR; TCRdb's copy has only in-frame clones and leaves some out. The table records tens of thousands of clones, around nine tenths of them present only once. Sequenced here: peripheral blood, sampled in the first trimester of pregnancy. All receptors come from a female donor in good health, enrolled as a control in a pregnancy study.

Only one count was recorded for this clone. The chain recombines TRBV4-2 with TRBJ2-3, with TRBD1 matching over 8 bases. CDR1 is LGHNA, CDR2 YNFKEQ, per germline. With V trimmed by 8 bases and J by 0 bases, 10 bases remained unmatched. The CDR3 is 16 amino acids. Here the CDR3 DNA reads TGTGCCAGCCACTCAGGGGGCGCTGGTAGCACAGATACGCAGTATTTT. It specifies CASHSGGAGSTDTQYF.

The chain carries TRBV5-1 and TRBJ2-7; the D gene is possibly TRBD1 (6 bases). Trimming pared 2 bases from V and 2 bases from J, leaving 14 bases between. CDR3 length: 15 residues. Germline V lookup: CDR1 SGHRS, CDR2 YFSETQ. CDR3 DNA: TGCGCCAGCAGCTTCGGGACACCTGGACCCTACGAGCAGTACTTC. This translates into CASSFGTPGPYEQYF.

The chain couples TRBV6-1 to TRBJ1-4; 10 nucleotides agree with TRBD1. With V trimmed by 6 bases and J by 8 bases, 6 bases remained unmatched. Germline CDR1 reads MNHNS; CDR2 reads SASEGT. The CDR3 runs 14 residues. The DNA for the CDR3 is TGTGCCAGCAGCTTGGGACAGGGGAGCGAAAAACTGTTTTTT. Its translation is CASSLGQGSEKLFF.

The gene calls are TRBV6-5 and TRBJ2-1, with 11 bases lining up with TRBD2. Germline V gene data show CDR1 as MNHEY and CDR2 as SVGAGI. CDR3 length equals 15 residues. The J segment lost 12 bases and the V segment lost 7 bases, leaving 14 bases of the junction unmatched. CDR3 coding DNA: TGTGCCAGCACCACCCTAGCGGGAGGTAATTTAGGGCAGTTCTTC. Protein product: CASTTLAGGNLGQFF.